This T cell receptor beta chain stems from a study of CD8 T cells in Susac syndrome. The authors reverse transcribed roughly 0.5 to 1 ug RNA with random hexamers. TCRdb used MiXCR to reprocess the immunoSEQ multiplex PCR reads, holding one entry per CDR3 protein. The sample has almost 450,000 distinct CDR3 sequences; 85% are singletons. The sample holds a few counts of this clonotype. J gave up 5 bases and V 2 bases, and 4 bases lay outside the gene matches. Germline lookup yields CDR1 MGHRA and CDR2 YSYEKL. This CDR3 comprises 14 residues. Negative isolation was used for CD8+ and CD4+ T cells, and FACS enrichment was applied to TEMRA cells.

The V and J genes are TRBV4-1 and TRBJ2-7; 9 positions match TRBD1. This receptor was taken from a human donor with multiple sclerosis. Sequencing was done on a sample of CD8+ T cells from PBMCs. Written as DNA, the CDR3 is TGCGCCAGCAGCCAAACCGGGACAGGGAACGAGCAGTACTTC. Residues: CASSQTGTGNEQYF.